The present T cell receptor beta chain was sequenced within a study of blood T cell repertoires in COVID-19. Looking at the study overall: Samples representing acute and convalescent COVID-19 were sourced from the United States, Italy and Spain.

This clone showed up just once. As processed by the authors: For nucleated cells, counts were estimated from reference gene primer amplification. Assay: immunoSEQ multiplex PCR; the TCRdb copy retains only in-frame clones and omits some. V and J calls and clone size are given by that table; D and trimming were obtained from the DNA. Among approximately 20,000 clones listed, about nine tenths were seen once. Germline CDR1 and CDR2: SNHLY and FYNNEI. The CDR3 is 13 residues long. The germline V and J ends were trimmed by 2 bases and 7 bases, with 11 bases remaining between them. The chain has TRBV2 and TRBJ1-2; a weak D match, TRBD1 (5 bases). The sequence came from a human donor in a cohort sampled during active COVID-19. The specimen sequenced was peripheral blood. In DNA form, the CDR3 reads TGTGCCAGCAGTGAACGGGGGACTGGTGGCTACACCTTC. Translation gives CASSERGTGGYTF. The variable domain in full, with the rest retrieved from reference TRBV2 and TRBJ1-2, is EPEVTQTPSHQVTQMGQEVILRCVPISNHLYFYWYRQILGQKVEFLVSFYNNEISEKSEIFDDQFSVERPDGSNFTLKIRSTKLEDSAMYFCASSERGTGGYTFGSGTRLTVV.